This T cell receptor (beta chain) emerged from a study of vaccination and CD4 T cells after COVID-19 (dated 2022 in TCRdb). Background on the whole study: Every convalescent patient had a positive nasal swab PCR test for SARS-CoV-2, with mild disease in 9 or 10 patients and severe disease in one. Overlapping spike peptide pools from SARS-CoV-2 and from the common cold coronaviruses HCoV-NL63, HCoV-OC43 and HCoV-229E were used as culture stimuli. Post-COVID blood samples were collected from convalescent patients a median of about 92 days after diagnosis, with a range of roughly 35 to 161 days. Two doses of either the Pfizer-BioNTech BNT162b2 vaccine (n=8) or the Moderna mRNA-1273 vaccine (n=2) were administered to participants. The time from the second vaccine dose to post-vaccine blood sampling had a median of roughly 70 days and ranged from about 14 to 250 days. Six males and four females were included in the convalescent cohort, with two Hispanic individuals, seven Caucasians, two Asians and one multiracial person represented. In control cultures, a CEFX viral epitope pool was used as positive control, an HIV-1 Nef peptide pool was used as negative control, or no peptide was added. In under twelve COVID-19 convalescent patients and a handful of infection-naive healthy vaccine recipients, researchers compared the spike-specific CD4+ TCR repertoire from before mRNA vaccination with the repertoire from after.

Only a few counts were recorded for this clonotype. The antigen it recognizes is unknown. Base qualities are not provided; no much larger clone lies one nucleotide away. The germline V gene gives CDR1 as SGHVS and CDR2 as FQNEAQ. The V and J ends are trimmed by 10 bases and 1 base, leaving 31 bases between them. From cysteine to phenylalanine, the CDR3 is 19 amino acids long. The retained sequence is limited to the CDR3, 57 bases, with the frame set at the first base. Library preparation employed PCR. TCR sequencing of DNA from cultured CD4+ T cells used the Oncomine TCR Beta short-read assay at the Johns Hopkins FTIC core. The QIAamp micro DNA kit was used to extract genomic DNA from the cultured CD4+ T cells. Oncomine TCR Beta libraries made from cultured CD4+ T cells were pooled using unique dual indexes and sequenced on an Illumina iSeq 100. Per the authors' processing: Non-productive sequences were filtered out, and CDR3s that did not start with C, did not end with F or W, or were shorter than 7 amino acids were discarded. The MANAFEST web application identified antigen-specific clonotypes by comparing peptide-stimulated wells against reference wells and other culture wells. An FDR below 0.05, an odds ratio above 5, and a productive frequency above 0.1% in at least two of three replicate wells were required for clones to be considered positive. A clonotype counted as cross-reactive if it showed significant expansion both in the SARS-CoV-2 spike wells and in at least one common cold coronavirus spike condition. Levenshtein distances (stringdist) and unrooted phylogenetic trees (ape) in R version 3.6.1 were used to assess CDR3 homology. TCRdb reprocessed the public reads (quality trimming at Q25 with fastp, clone calling with MiXCR) and kept in-frame beta chains. For every CDR3 protein sequence, its rows merge into one entry that carries the most common genes and DNA. TCRdb's processing, not the authors', yielded these V and J calls. This sample has 8,500 to 14,000 distinct CDR3 sequences in its table, and about 75% of those were observed once. The ten top clones hold about a tenth of the sample.

Read against the paper, the sample's treatment or condition label means: roughly 10-day PBMC culture with coronavirus spike peptide pools or control peptides (ViraFEST assay). To expand antigen-specific T cells with peptide pools and then pick out the expanded clonotypes through TCR sequencing, the study relied on the ViraFEST assay. The positive SARS-CoV-2 PCR tests of the convalescent patients were dated from March to December 2020, before the Alpha, Beta and Delta variants emerged in the United States. Each well held under 2.5 million PBMCs cultured in IMDM containing about 5% human AB serum and around 10 IU/ml IL-2, with 7.5 to 10 ug/ml peptide pools added. Half of the culture medium was replaced with fresh IL-2-containing medium on days 3 and 7. Once the cells had been in culture for less than 11 days, the EasySep CD4+ T cell isolation kit was used to isolate CD4+ T cells by negative selection. Ficoll-Paque Plus gradient centrifugation was used to isolate PBMCs from whole blood, and the isolated PBMCs were then either used fresh or cryopreserved at -140C. Each culture condition was generally run in triplicate wells.

What the work shows at the level of the full study, not this receptor alone: The median count of SARS-CoV-2-reactive clonotypes went up from some 23 after infection to 38 after vaccination, although the change was not significant. Relatively few convalescent patients were included in the study, and early timepoints after natural infection were not analyzed. Nearly all vaccine-specific clones in convalescent patients (304 of 307) were mono-reactive for SARS-CoV-2 spike rather than cross-reactive with common cold coronaviruses. Among convalescent patients, a median roughly 90% of the SARS-CoV-2-reactive clones seen after vaccination appeared only after vaccination, which suggests priming specific to the vaccine.

The receptor's source is a human donor who had recovered from COVID-19. The chain uses TRBV7-8 and TRBJ2-5; the D gene could be either TRBD1 or TRBD2, each agreeing at 6 bases. The sequencing sample was made of CD4+ T cells from blood, cultured in vitro. The DNA is TGTGCCATCCGGTTCACAGGGCTCGCGCGGGGAGGAAGCCAAGAGACCCAGTACTTC. The translation is CAIRFTGLARGGSQETQYF.